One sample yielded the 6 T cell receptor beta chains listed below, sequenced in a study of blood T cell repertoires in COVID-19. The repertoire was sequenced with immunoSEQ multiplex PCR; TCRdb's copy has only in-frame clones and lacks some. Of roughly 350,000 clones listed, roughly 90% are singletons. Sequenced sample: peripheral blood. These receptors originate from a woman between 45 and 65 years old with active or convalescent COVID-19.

The CDR3 spells CASSLPAERTQYF. CDR3 DNA sequence: TGTGCCAGCAGCTTACCAGCCGAGCGTACGCAGTATTTT. The V call is TRBV7-8, the J call TRBJ2-3; no clear D gene. CDR1 and CDR2 (germline): SGHVS, FQNEAQ. The V and J ends lost 2 bases and 8 bases respectively, with 11 bases between them. CDR3 length: 13 amino acids.

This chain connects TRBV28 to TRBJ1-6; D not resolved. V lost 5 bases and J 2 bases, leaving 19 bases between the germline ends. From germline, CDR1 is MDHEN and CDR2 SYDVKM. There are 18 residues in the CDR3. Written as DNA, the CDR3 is TGTGCCAGCAGTCCCCGGGGAGGGAGGTTACCCTATAATTCACCCCTCCACTTT. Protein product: CASSPRGGRLPYNSPLHF.

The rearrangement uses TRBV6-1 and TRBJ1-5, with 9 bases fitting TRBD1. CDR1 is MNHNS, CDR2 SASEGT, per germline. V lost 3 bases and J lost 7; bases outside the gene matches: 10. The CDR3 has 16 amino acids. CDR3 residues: CASSDVPGQGRQPQHF. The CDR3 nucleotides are TGTGCCAGCAGTGACGTCCCGGGACAGGGACGACAGCCCCAGCATTTT.

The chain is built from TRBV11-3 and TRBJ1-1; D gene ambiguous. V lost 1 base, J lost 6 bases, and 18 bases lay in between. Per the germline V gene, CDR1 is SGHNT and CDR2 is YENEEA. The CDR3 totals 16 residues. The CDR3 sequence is CASSLGAASSRAEAFF. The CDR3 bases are TGTGCCAGCAGCTTAGGAGCGGCTAGCTCGAGAGCTGAAGCTTTCTTT.

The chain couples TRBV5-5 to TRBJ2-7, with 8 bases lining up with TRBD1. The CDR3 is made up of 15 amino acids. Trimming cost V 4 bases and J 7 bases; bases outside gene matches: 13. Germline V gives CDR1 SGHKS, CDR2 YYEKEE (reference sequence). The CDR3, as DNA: TGTGCCAGCAGCGCCAACCGGGACAGGTGGAGAGAGCAGTACTTC. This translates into CASSANRDRWREQYF.

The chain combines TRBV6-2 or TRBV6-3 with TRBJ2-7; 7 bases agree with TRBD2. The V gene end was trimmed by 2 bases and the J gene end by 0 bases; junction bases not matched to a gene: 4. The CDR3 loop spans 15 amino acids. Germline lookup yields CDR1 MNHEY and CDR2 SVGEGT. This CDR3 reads CASSYGGGNSYEQYF. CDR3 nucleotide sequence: TGTGCCAGCAGTTACGGGGGGGGGAACTCCTACGAGCAGTACTTC.